Shown below are 10 T cell receptor beta chains from a single sample sequenced in a study of T cells after yellow fever vaccination. TCRdb processed the 5' RACE reads anew with MiXCR; each CDR3 protein has one entry. Among 350,000 or so distinct CDR3 sequences, less than 9.5% were seen once, and the ten largest hold roughly 15%. The sample here was PBMCs, taken approximately 47 days after the first yellow fever vaccination. These TCRs come from a man aged 18 to 35 who received the YFV17D yellow fever vaccine.

The chain recombines TRBV20-1 with TRBJ2-1; maybe TRBD2 (5 bases). The CDR3 has 15 amino acids. V gave up 5 bases and J gave up 2 bases, with 16 bases separating them. Germline values: CDR1 DFQATT, CDR2 SNEGSKA (reference sequence). CDR3 DNA: TGCAGTGCTCGACCCTCTCACGGGGCCTACAATGAGCAGTTCTTC. Translated: CSARPSHGAYNEQFF.

The gene calls are TRBV20-1 and TRBJ2-5; perhaps D is TRBD1 or TRBD2 (6 bases each). The CDR3 runs to 15 residues. Germline CDR1 reads DFQATT; CDR2 reads SNEGSKA (reference sequence). Trimming left V 0 bases short and J 5 bases short, with 16 bases between. CDR3 in amino acids: CSARDPGGRVETQYF. The CDR3 DNA follows: TGCAGTGCTAGAGACCCCGGGGGCCGGGTGGAGACCCAGTACTTC.

There are a few counts of this clonotype. The chain is built from TRBV7-2 and TRBJ1-5, with D hard to call. Germline V CDR1 and CDR2: SGHTA, FQGNSA. The V gene lost 5 bases and the J gene lost 2 bases, with 13 bases spanning the gap. The length of the CDR3 is 15 residues. CDR3 region: CASSPLGLGNQPQHF. The CDR3 DNA sequence: TGTGCCAGCAGCCCCCTCGGCCTTGGCAATCAGCCCCAGCATTTT. The variable domain in full, completed from reference TRBV7-2 and TRBJ1-5, reads GAGVSQSPSNKVTEKGKDVELRCDPISGHTALYWYRQSLGQGLEFLIYFQGNSAPDKSGLPSDRFSAERTGGSVSTLTIQRTQQEDSAVYLCASSPLGLGNQPQHFGDGTRLSIL.

This clonotype was seen a handful of times. The chain's CDR3 is CAISESQGQETQYF. DNA of the CDR3: TGTGCCATCAGTGAGTCCCAGGGACAAGAGACCCAGTACTTC. The chain uses TRBV10-3 and TRBJ2-5, with D perhaps TRBD1 (5 bases). The CDR3 runs to 14 residues. The germline gives CDR1 ENHRY, CDR2 SYGVKD. V was trimmed by 0 bases and J by 2 bases, leaving 7 bases between them.

V gene TRBV4-3 combines with J gene TRBJ2-6; D is uncertain. V was trimmed by 1 base and J by 0 bases, leaving 7 bases between them. The CDR3 has 16 residues. Germline CDR1 and CDR2: LGHNA and YSLEER. CDR3 bases: TGCGCCAGCAGCCAAGTTTCGAGCTCTGGGGCCAACGTCCTGACTTTC. This codes for CASSQVSSSGANVLTF.

This clonotype has at least ten counts. This chain joins TRBV5-1 and TRBJ2-3, with 7 bases lining up with TRBD1. The CDR3 sequence is 16 residues long. CDR1 and CDR2 (germline): SGHRS, YFSETQ. J gave up 2 bases and V 4 bases, and 10 bases lay outside the gene matches. The CDR3 DNA is TGCGCCAGCAGCACCCAGGGGGATCGGGTCACAGATACGCAGTATTTT. Protein sequence: CASSTQGDRVTDTQYF.

The chain employs TRBV12-3 or TRBV12-4 and TRBJ2-4, with TRBD2 as a possible D gene (5 bases). The length of the CDR3 is 19 residues. V lost 6 bases and J lost 0, with 24 bases in between. CDR3: CASSSRTGSWGVAKNIQYF. The CDR3 DNA reads TGTGCCAGCAGCTCCCGGACGGGATCTTGGGGTGTAGCCAAAAACATTCAGTACTTC.

This clonotype has just a few counts. The chain recombines TRBV12-3 or TRBV12-4 with TRBJ1-5; D call uncertain. The V and J ends lost 5 bases and 7 bases respectively, with 15 bases between them. The CDR3 length is 14 residues. In DNA, the CDR3 is TGTGCCAGCAGTGAGGGCGGGTTTAGACAGCCCCAGCATTTT. Protein product: CASSEGGFRQPQHF.

With respect to this clonotype: One end of the junction varies from germline; a read error may be responsible. The V call is TRBV11-2, the J call TRBJ2-3; no firm D call. Germline CDR1 and CDR2: SGHAT and FQNNGV. This CDR3 spans 12 amino acids. CDR3 DNA sequence: TGTTCCAGCAGCCTGACGAATCTTAAGCAGTATTTT. Protein sequence: CSSSLTNLKQYF.

This sequence joins TRBV7-2 and TRBJ2-7; TRBD1 aligns across 9 bases. V lost 2 bases to trimming and J lost 6 bases; unmatched junction nucleotides: 8. Germline values: CDR1 SGHTA, CDR2 FQGNSA. The CDR3 is 15 amino acids. CDR3 sequence reads: CASSLSRDREGEQYF. CDR3 DNA: TGTGCCAGCAGCTTAAGTCGGGACAGGGAAGGCGAGCAGTACTTC.